The rows below give T cell receptor beta chains drawn from one sample of a study of PD-1 blockade in classical Hodgkin lymphoma. Sequencing was performed with immunoSEQ multiplex PCR; in TCRdb, only in-frame clones are kept and a portion is missing. The sample carries 30,000 to 45,000 clones, 87% recorded once. The starting material was peripheral blood mononuclear cells (PBMCs), obtained at baseline. The receptors derive from a human donor with classical Hodgkin lymphoma. CDR3s include the opening cysteine and the closing phenylalanine or tryptophan. The D gene is left open where the match is weak. Clone sizes are given selectively: once, few, many, or a class where the clone is expanded.

TRBJ2-1,.,TRBV5-6,.,CASSLGSEQFF,TGTGCCAGCAGCTTAGGGAGTGAGCAGTTCTTC
TRBJ2-7,.,TRBV27,TRBD1,CASSLRGQVTYEQYF,TGTGCCAGCAGTTTACGCGGACAGGTAACCTACGAGCAGTACTTC
TRBJ1-1,.,TRBV6-5,.,CASSYGGDGEAFF,TGTGCCAGCAGTTACGGGGGCGACGGTGAAGCTTTCTTT
TRBJ1-3,.,TRBV29-1,.,CSVETVSGNTIYF,TGCAGCGTTGAGACAGTCTCTGGAAACACCATATATTTT
TRBJ1-2,.,TRBV29-1,TRBD1,CSVAVTGGGYGYTF,TGCAGCGTTGCGGTGACAGGGGGCGGCTATGGCTACACCTTC
TRBJ2-7,.,TRBV5-1,.,CASSLDGYEQYF,TGCGCCAGCAGCTTAGACGGGTACGAGCAGTACTTC
TRBJ2-3,.,TRBV4-1,.,CASSPLVGRLVTDTQYF,TGCGCCAGCAGCCCCCTGGTAGGCCGTTTAGTCACAGATACGCAGTATTTT
TRBJ1-6,.,TRBV5-1,TRBD1,CASTRYQTGVNSPLHF,TGCGCCAGCACGCGCTACCAGACAGGGGTTAATTCACCCCTCCACTTT
TRBJ1-3,.,TRBV7-9,TRBD1,CASSLGRTGVGNTIYF,TGTGCCAGCAGCTTAGGCCGGACAGGGGTTGGAAACACCATATATTTT
TRBJ2-1,.,TRBV10-3,TRBD2,CAARLADYNEQFF,TGTGCCGCACGACTAGCGGACTACAATGAGCAGTTCTTC
TRBJ2-4,.,TRBV28,.,CASSRPSAKNIQYF,TGTGCCAGCAGTCGACCGTCGGCCAAAAACATTCAGTACTTC
TRBJ2-7,few,TRBV6-5,TRBD2,CASSPPLAGVYEQYF,TGTGCCAGCAGTCCCCCACTAGCGGGAGTATACGAGCAGTACTTC
TRBJ1-5,few,TRBV29-1,TRBD1,CSVQQGESQPQHF,TGCAGCGTTCAACAGGGGGAAAGTCAGCCCCAGCATTTT
TRBJ1-2,.,TRBV27,TRBD1,CASSMSSKGQALYGYTF,TGTGCCAGCAGTATGTCTTCTAAGGGACAGGCTCTCTATGGCTACACCTTC
TRBJ2-7,.,TRBV25-1,.,CASSEWTDSGEQYF,TGTGCCAGCAGTGAGTGGACGGATTCGGGAGAGCAGTACTTC
TRBJ2-7,.,TRBV27,.,CASSLSTAWPYEQYF,TGTGCCAGCAGTTTATCGACGGCGTGGCCCTACGAGCAGTACTTC
TRBJ1-2,.,TRBV11-2,.,CASSPEGGSGYGYTF,TGTGCCAGCAGCCCTGAGGGGGGATCAGGGTATGGCTACACCTTC
TRBJ2-3,.,TRBV29-1,.,CSGREITDTQYF,TGCAGCGGCCGGGAAATCACAGATACGCAGTATTTT
TRBJ1-2,.,TRBV21-1,.,CASSNRDRGSPHGYTF,TGTGCCAGCAGCAACCGGGACAGGGGATCTCCCCATGGCTACACCTTC
TRBJ2-7,.,TRBV11-2,.,CASSLGAGPYEQYF,TGTGCCAGCAGCTTAGGCGCGGGGCCCTACGAGCAGTACTTC
TRBJ2-1,.,TRBV29-1,.,CSVLGVRGKSDEQFF,TGCAGCGTGCTAGGAGTCAGGGGCAAGTCCGATGAGCAGTTCTTC
TRBJ2-5,.,TRBV13,TRBD1,CASSLRTGANQETQYF,TGTGCCAGCAGCTTACGTACAGGGGCGAACCAAGAGACCCAGTACTTC
TRBJ2-1,.,TRBV12-5,TRBD2,CASATRTSGGNEQFF,TGTGCTAGTGCTACCCGGACTAGCGGGGGGAATGAGCAGTTCTTC
TRBJ2-2,.,TRBV2,.,CASRGFGVGELFF,TGTGCCAGCAGGGGGTTCGGCGTCGGGGAGCTGTTTTTT
TRBJ2-1,.,TRBV6-1,TRBD1,CASRQGVGPYNEQFF,TGTGCCAGCAGACAGGGGGTAGGGCCTTACAATGAGCAGTTCTTC
TRBJ1-5,few,TRBV28,.,CASSLGGPGFQPQHF,TGTGCCAGCAGTTTGGGGGGTCCCGGCTTCCAGCCCCAGCATTTT
TRBJ2-1,few,TRBV18,TRBD2,CASSPVRAGGGRYNEQFF,TGTGCCAGCTCACCAGTCCGAGCGGGGGGTGGGCGCTACAATGAGCAGTTCTTC
TRBJ2-5,.,TRBV7-7,TRBD1,CASSSRQGDMETQYF,TGTGCTAGCAGCAGCCGACAGGGGGACATGGAGACCCAGTACTTC
TRBJ1-2,.,TRBV5-6,TRBD1,CASSLRTGGVTYGYTF,TGTGCCAGCAGCTTGCGGACAGGGGGCGTCACCTATGGCTACACCTTC
TRBJ2-7,few,TRBV28,TRBD1,CASSTGRTGGWGEQYF,TGTGCCAGTTCTACAGGCCGGACAGGGGGTTGGGGCGAGCAGTACTTC
TRBJ2-5,once,TRBV5-6,TRBD2,CASSLAGLALETQYF,TGTGCCAGCAGCTTGGCAGGACTAGCTTTGGAGACCCAGTACTTC
TRBJ1-5,.,TRBV7-2,.,CASSLGTAHNQPQHF,TGTGCCAGCAGCTTAGGGACAGCCCATAATCAGCCCCAGCATTTT
TRBJ1-2,few,TRBV11-2,.,CATTLKYGYTF,TGTGCCACCACACTGAAATATGGCTACACCTTC
TRBJ2-1,.,TRBV9,TRBD2,CASSVEVTAGGNYNEQFF,TGTGCCAGCAGCGTAGAAGTGACAGCGGGAGGCAACTACAATGAGCAGTTCTTC
TRBJ1-1,.,TRBV7-6,.,CASSGGYRGGTEAFF,TGTGCCAGCAGCGGGGGGTACAGAGGAGGGACTGAAGCTTTCTTT
TRBJ1-1,.,TRBV18,.,CASSDSTNTEAFF,TGTGCCAGCTCGGACAGCACAAACACTGAAGCTTTCTTT
TRBJ2-7,.,TRBV7-2,.,CASSLELAGSYEQYF,TGTGCCAGCAGCTTAGAGCTTGCAGGTTCCTACGAGCAGTACTTC
TRBJ2-1,.,TRBV10-3,TRBD2,CAISEFSLAGGPHNEQFF,TGTGCCATCAGTGAGTTTTCCCTAGCGGGGGGGCCCCACAATGAGCAGTTCTTC
TRBJ1-1,.,TRBV29-1,TRBD1,CSVSRQGTEAFF,TGCAGCGTTTCGAGACAGGGCACTGAAGCTTTCTTT
TRBJ2-1,.,TRBV10-3,TRBD1,CAISEGSRQGFNEQFF,TGTGCCATCAGTGAGGGTTCGCGACAGGGATTCAATGAGCAGTTCTTC
TRBJ1-4,.,TRBV9,.,CASSAEDGTNEKLFF,TGTGCCAGCAGCGCCGAGGACGGTACTAATGAAAAACTGTTTTTT
TRBJ2-3,.,TRBV7-9,.,CASSSPGADTQYF,TGTGCCAGCAGCTCCCCGGGTGCAGATACGCAGTATTTT
TRBJ1-5,.,TRBV6-5,.,CASRRDRDSNQPQHF,TGTGCCAGCAGGAGGGACCGTGATAGCAATCAGCCCCAGCATTTT
TRBJ1-1,.,TRBV2,.,CARTSTREGGAFF,TGTGCCAGAACGTCGACCAGGGAAGGAGGAGCTTTCTTT
TRBJ2-1,.,TRBV6-4,TRBD2,CASSARGSSGGYNEQFF,TGTGCCAGCAGTGCCCGGGGCTCTAGCGGGGGGTACAATGAGCAGTTCTTC
TRBJ2-5,once,TRBV4-2,.,CASSQGQDSTQYF,TGTGCCAGCAGCCAAGGACAGGACTCGACCCAGTACTTC
TRBJ1-6,.,TRBV5-6,.,CASSLRDTNNSPLHF,TGTGCCAGCAGCTTGAGGGACACTAATAATTCACCCCTCCACTTT
TRBJ2-5,.,TRBV10-3,.,CAISPGKETQYF,TGTGCCATCAGTCCGGGCAAAGAGACCCAGTACTTC
TRBJ2-7,.,TRBV6-1,.,CASSERDVEQYF,TGTGCCAGCAGTGAAAGAGACGTCGAGCAGTACTTC
TRBJ1-5,few,TRBV4-1,.,CASSQDPGSQPQHF,TGCGCCAGCAGCCAAGACCCAGGGAGTCAGCCCCAGCATTTT
TRBJ1-1,.,TRBV9,.,CASSVRPSNTEAFF,TGTGCCAGCAGCGTCCGCCCCTCGAACACTGAAGCTTTCTTT
TRBJ1-1,.,TRBV27,.,CASSVRTGNTEAFF,TGTGCCAGCAGTGTCCGGACGGGGAACACTGAAGCTTTCTTT
TRBJ2-1,.,TRBV29-1,TRBD1,CSVAGQAWSEQFF,TGCAGCGTTGCCGGACAGGCCTGGAGTGAGCAGTTCTTC
TRBJ1-4,.,TRBV28,.,CAILTGNEKLFF,TGTGCCATTTTGACAGGAAATGAAAAACTGTTTTTT
TRBJ1-2,.,TRBV19,.,CASTQETAEPIYGYTF,TGTGCCAGTACCCAAGAGACAGCAGAGCCCATCTATGGCTACACCTTC
TRBJ2-7,once,TRBV6-6,.,CASSLTGRGDEQYF,TGTGCCAGCAGTTTGACAGGTCGAGGGGACGAGCAGTACTTC
TRBJ2-3,.,TRBV29-1,TRBD2,CTFTPGGGTDTQYF,TGCACCTTCACCCCGGGAGGAGGCACAGATACGCAGTATTTT
TRBJ2-7,.,TRBV6-1,TRBD1,CASLSSRDRPYEQYF,TGTGCCAGCCTCAGCAGCCGGGACAGGCCTTACGAGCAGTACTTC
TRBJ1-5,.,TRBV5-1,.,CASSLGQSNQPQHF,TGCGCCAGCAGCTTGGGACAGAGCAATCAGCCCCAGCATTTT